The next 17 T cell receptor beta chains were all read from a single sample in a study of cytomegalovirus exposure and HLA in healthy donors (dated by TCRdb to 2015 to 2018). Libraries were constructed by the immunoSEQ multiplex PCR assay. The immuneACCESS repertoire file appears here via TCRdb, limited to in-frame rearrangements. These files lack a portion of the clones; in checked studies, under half of the deficit traces to unresolved V genes, and the cause of the others is not known. Counted in this sample were roughly 130,000 clones; roughly 90% of them appeared once. Around 1.5% of the sample is in the top ten clones. Material for sequencing was PBMCs. Every receptor here comes from a man under 40 in good health and CMV-seronegative.

The rearrangement uses TRBV5-1 and TRBJ1-2, with 8 bases that match TRBD1. From germline, CDR1 is SGHRS and CDR2 YFSETQ. CDR3 length equals 15 residues. After removal of 0 bases from V and 2 bases from J, the junction contained 3 bases not matched to a gene. The chain's CDR3 is CASSLVTGGNYGYTF. The CDR3 coding sequence is TGCGCCAGCAGCTTGGTAACAGGGGGAAACTATGGCTACACCTTC.

This clone showed up just a few times. The chain employs TRBV29-1 and TRBJ2-2; D ambiguous. The CDR3 runs 16 residues. Per the germline V gene, CDR1 is SQVTM and CDR2 is ANQGSEA. Trimming removed 0 bases at V and 0 bases at J, with 11 bases between. This chain's CDR3 is CSVEDRKGANTGELFF. CDR3 bases: TGCAGCGTTGAAGATCGTAAAGGAGCGAACACCGGGGAGCTGTTTTTT.

This chain connects TRBV9 to TRBJ2-3; no clear D gene. Germline CDR1 reads SGDLS; CDR2 reads YYNGEE. This CDR3 is 16 amino acids long. V was shortened by 3 bases and J by 0 bases, with 14 bases between the two germline ends. The CDR3 loop reads CASSADRHFSTDTQYF. CDR3 sequence (DNA): TGTGCCAGCAGCGCCGATAGACACTTTAGCACAGATACGCAGTATTTT.

The gene calls are TRBV15 and TRBJ2-2; the match to TRBD1 covers 8 bases. Germline lookup yields CDR1 LNHNV and CDR2 YYDKDF (reference sequence). J was trimmed by 5 bases and V by 1 base; bases with no gene match: 6. This CDR3 spans 16 amino acids. The DNA for the CDR3 is TGTGCCACCAGCAGAGGGACAGGGATCGGAACCGGGGAGCTGTTTTTT. This gives the protein CATSRGTGIGTGELFF. The full variable domain, in which reference TRBV15 and TRBJ2-2 provide the parts outside the CDR3, is DAMVIQNPRYQVTQFGKPVTLSCSQTLNHNVMYWYQQKSSQAPKLLFHYYDKDFNNEADTPDNFQSRRPNTSFCFLDIRSPGLGDTAMYLCATSRGTGIGTGELFFGEGSRLTVL.

The CDR3 region is CSVQTAISYNEQFF. The DNA for the CDR3 is TGCAGCGTCCAGACAGCGATCTCCTACAATGAGCAGTTCTTC. The rearrangement links TRBV29-1 to TRBJ2-1; maybe TRBD1 (5 bases). The V end was cut by 6 bases, the J end by 0 bases, with 12 bases between. This CDR3 has 14 residues. The germline V gene encodes CDR1 SQVTM and CDR2 ANQGSEA.

The chain combines TRBV15 with TRBJ1-5; D is undetermined. V was cut by 1 base and J by 6 bases, with 13 bases left in between. Germline CDR1 LNHNV, CDR2 YYDKDF (reference sequence). The CDR3 loop spans 15 amino acids. The CDR3 nucleotides read TGTGCCACCAGCAGAGGGTTGGGCGGGCTTCAGCCCCAGCATTTT. Its protein is CATSRGLGGLQPQHF. Using reference TRBV15 and TRBJ1-5 for the parts outside the CDR3, the full variable domain is DAMVIQNPRYQVTQFGKPVTLSCSQTLNHNVMYWYQQKSSQAPKLLFHYYDKDFNNEADTPDNFQSRRPNTSFCFLDIRSPGLGDTAMYLCATSRGLGGLQPQHFGDGTRLSIL.

The J gene is TRBJ1-4, the V gene TRBV4-1; 9 bases are a match to TRBD1. The V and J ends lost 3 bases and 4 bases, in that order; junction bases with no gene match: 0. Germline CDR1 MGHRA, CDR2 YSYEKL. CDR3 length: 14 amino acids. The CDR3 nucleotides read TGCGCCAGCAGCCAGACAGGGGGTAATGAAAAACTGTTTTTT. Encoded protein: CASSQTGGNEKLFF.

The rearrangement uses TRBV30 and TRBJ1-3; TRBD1 is a possible D gene (5 bases). Per germline, CDR1 GTSNPN and CDR2 SVGIG (reference sequence). The CDR3 is made up of 15 amino acids. The V end lost 1 base, the J end lost 7 bases, and 17 bases lay between the germline ends. This chain's CDR3 is CAWSARRDGRNTIYF. CDR3 DNA sequence: TGTGCCTGGAGTGCGAGACGGGACGGGAGGAACACCATATATTTT.

The chain joins TRBV9 to TRBJ2-1; D remains unclear. This CDR3 contains 12 residues. Trimming took 2 bases from V and 8 from J, leaving 8 bases between them. Germline V gene sequence: CDR1 SGDLS, CDR2 YYNGEE. CDR3 bases: TGTGCCAGCAGCGTTCGAACGGATGAGCAGTTCTTC. Translated: CASSVRTDEQFF.

The chain combines TRBV23-1 with TRBJ2-7; D may be TRBD1 (6 bases). TRBV23-1 is treated as an ORF (open reading frame) with a function not yet certain. The germline V and J ends were trimmed by 4 bases and 0 bases, with 16 bases remaining between them. This CDR3 is 16 amino acids long. This CDR3 is CASSRPRGKSSYEQYF. The CDR3 region has the DNA TGCGCCAGCAGTCGACCCAGGGGCAAAAGCTCCTACGAGCAGTACTTC.

The chain uses TRBV5-1 and TRBJ2-2; D is perhaps TRBD2 (5 bases). The CDR3 has 14 residues. Germline loops: CDR1 SGHRS, CDR2 YFSETQ. Trimming stripped 7 bases from V and 5 bases from J, with 15 bases between. The CDR3: CASSESGSTGELFF. CDR3 nucleotide sequence: TGCGCCAGCTCAGAGTCTGGGAGTACCGGGGAGCTGTTTTTT.

J is TRBJ1-2 and V is TRBV6-4; 10 nucleotides line up with TRBD1. V shed 2 bases, J shed 7 bases, and the junction held 7 bases outside the gene matches. This CDR3 region has 15 residues. In germline, CDR1 is MRHNA, CDR2 SNTAGT. This CDR3 reads CASSDPGQGSRGYTF. In nucleotides, the CDR3 is TGTGCCAGCAGTGACCCGGGACAGGGGAGCCGTGGCTACACCTTC.

The chain employs TRBV6-5 and TRBJ2-7; D is ambiguous. V was trimmed by 6 bases and J by 3 bases, leaving 15 bases between them. CDR1 is MNHEY and CDR2 is SVGAGI in the germline V gene. The CDR3 totals 14 residues. This chain's CDR3 is CASRNDGGYYEQYF. The CDR3 region has the DNA TGTGCCAGCAGAAACGATGGCGGATACTACGAGCAGTACTTC.

The gene calls are TRBV7-9 and TRBJ2-7; 9 positions match TRBD2. The CDR3 covers 15 residues. Germline V gene data show CDR1 as SEHNR and CDR2 as FQNEAQ (reference sequence). V shed 2 bases and J 2 bases; nucleotides not matched to a gene: 4. CDR3 nucleotides: TGTGCCAGCAGCTTACTAGCGGGGACGGCCTACGAGCAGTACTTC. Translation: CASSLLAGTAYEQYF.

The CDR3 sequence is CASRDRPLSTEAFF. CDR3 coding DNA: TGTGCCAGCAGGGACAGGCCTTTGAGCACTGAAGCTTTCTTT. This rearrangement joins TRBV27 to TRBJ1-1; 7 bases line up with TRBD1. The V gene end was trimmed by 6 bases and the J gene end by 4 bases; junction bases not matched to a gene: 8. CDR3 length: 14 amino acids. The germline CDR1 and CDR2 sequences are MNHEY and SMNVEV (reference sequence).

The chain couples TRBV9 to TRBJ2-1; 9 bases are a match to TRBD1. V was pared by 4 bases and J by 7 bases, with 6 bases of the junction left unmatched. Germline assignment: CDR1 SGDLS and CDR2 YYNGEE. The CDR3 is made up of 14 amino acids. This CDR3 is CASSLQQGANEQFF. The CDR3 DNA reads TGTGCCAGCAGCTTACAACAGGGGGCGAATGAGCAGTTCTTC.

The genes are TRBV20-1 and TRBJ2-7, with TRBD2 as a possible D gene (6 bases). The CDR3 runs 11 residues. Germline lookup yields CDR1 DFQATT and CDR2 SNEGSKA (reference sequence). The DNA for the CDR3 is TGCGGTGGCGGGAACTCCTACGAGCAGTACTTC. It encodes CGGGNSYEQYF.